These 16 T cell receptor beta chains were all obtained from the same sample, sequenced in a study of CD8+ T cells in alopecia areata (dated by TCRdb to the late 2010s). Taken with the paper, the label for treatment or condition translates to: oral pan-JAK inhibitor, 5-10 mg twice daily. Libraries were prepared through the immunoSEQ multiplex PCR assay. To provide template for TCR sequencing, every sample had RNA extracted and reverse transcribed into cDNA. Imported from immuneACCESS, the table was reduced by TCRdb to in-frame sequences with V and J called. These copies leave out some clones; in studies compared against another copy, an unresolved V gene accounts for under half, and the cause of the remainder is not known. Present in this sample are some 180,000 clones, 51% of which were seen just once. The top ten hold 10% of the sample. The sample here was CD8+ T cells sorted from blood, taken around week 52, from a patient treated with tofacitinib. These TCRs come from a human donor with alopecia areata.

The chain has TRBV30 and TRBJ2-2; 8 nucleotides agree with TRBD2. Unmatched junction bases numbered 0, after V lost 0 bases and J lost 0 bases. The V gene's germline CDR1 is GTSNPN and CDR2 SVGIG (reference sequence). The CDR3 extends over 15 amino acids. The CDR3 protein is CAWSVGLANTGELFF. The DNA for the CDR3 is TGTGCCTGGAGTGTGGGACTAGCGAACACCGGGGAGCTGTTTTTT.

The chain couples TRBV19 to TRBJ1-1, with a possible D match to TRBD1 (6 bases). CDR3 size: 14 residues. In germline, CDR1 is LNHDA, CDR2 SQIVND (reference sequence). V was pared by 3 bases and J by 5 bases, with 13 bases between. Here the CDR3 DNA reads TGTGCCAGTAGTATCGGGGGCGCGGATACTGAAGCTTTCTTT. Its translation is CASSIGGADTEAFF.

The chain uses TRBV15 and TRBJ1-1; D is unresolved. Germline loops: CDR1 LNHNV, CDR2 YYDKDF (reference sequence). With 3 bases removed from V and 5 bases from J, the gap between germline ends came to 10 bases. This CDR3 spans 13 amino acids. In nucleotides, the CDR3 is TGTGCCACCAGCAGTGGGTGGGGAACTGAAGCTTTCTTT. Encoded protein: CATSSGWGTEAFF.

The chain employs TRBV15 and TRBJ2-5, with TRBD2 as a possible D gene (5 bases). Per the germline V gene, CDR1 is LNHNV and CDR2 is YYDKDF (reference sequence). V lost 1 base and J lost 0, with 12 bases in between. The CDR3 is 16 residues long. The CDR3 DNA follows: TGTGCCACCAGCAGAGGCGGCGGAGGTGACCAAGAGACCCAGTACTTC. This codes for CATSRGGGGDQETQYF.

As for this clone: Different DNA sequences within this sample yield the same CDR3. CDR3 amino acids: CASSIRDSNQPQHF. CDR3 in DNA: TGTGCCAGTAGTATTCGGGACAGCAATCAGCCCCAGCATTTT. This chain links TRBV19 with TRBJ1-5; the D gene is possibly TRBD1 (5 bases). V was cut by 3 bases and J by 1 base, with 7 bases left in between. Germline V CDR1 and CDR2: LNHDA, SQIVND (reference sequence). This CDR3 comprises 14 residues.

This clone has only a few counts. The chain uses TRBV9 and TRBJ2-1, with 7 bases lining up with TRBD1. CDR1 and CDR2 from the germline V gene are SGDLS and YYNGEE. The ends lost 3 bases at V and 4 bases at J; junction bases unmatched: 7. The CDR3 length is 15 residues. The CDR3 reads CASSEWGTVYNEQFF. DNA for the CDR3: TGTGCCAGCAGCGAATGGGGGACAGTATACAATGAGCAGTTCTTC.

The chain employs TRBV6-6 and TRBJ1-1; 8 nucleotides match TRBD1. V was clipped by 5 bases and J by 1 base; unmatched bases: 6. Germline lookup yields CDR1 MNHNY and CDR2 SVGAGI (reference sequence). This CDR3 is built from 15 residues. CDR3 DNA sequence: TGTGCCAGCAGTCACCCCCAGGGGGCGAACACTGAAGCTTTCTTT. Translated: CASSHPQGANTEAFF.

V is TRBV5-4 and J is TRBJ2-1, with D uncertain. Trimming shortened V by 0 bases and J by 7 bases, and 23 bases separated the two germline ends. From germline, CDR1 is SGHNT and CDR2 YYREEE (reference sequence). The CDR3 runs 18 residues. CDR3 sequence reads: CASSLAAMPEVSENEQFF. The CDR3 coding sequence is TGTGCCAGCAGCTTGGCGGCAATGCCCGAAGTATCTGAAAATGAGCAGTTCTTC.

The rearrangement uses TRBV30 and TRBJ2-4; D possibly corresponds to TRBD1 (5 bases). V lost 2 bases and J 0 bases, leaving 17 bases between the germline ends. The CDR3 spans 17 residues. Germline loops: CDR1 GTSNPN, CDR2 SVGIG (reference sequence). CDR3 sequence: CAWSWGRTPTAKNIQYF. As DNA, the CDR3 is TGTGCCTGGAGTTGGGGCCGAACACCGACAGCCAAAAACATTCAGTACTTC.

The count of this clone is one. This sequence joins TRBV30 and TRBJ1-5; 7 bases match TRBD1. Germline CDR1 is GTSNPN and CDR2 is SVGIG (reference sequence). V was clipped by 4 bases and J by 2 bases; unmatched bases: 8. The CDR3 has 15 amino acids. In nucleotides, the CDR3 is TGTGCCTGGACGGAGTTCGGACAGGGCAATCAGCCCCAGCATTTT. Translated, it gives CAWTEFGQGNQPQHF.

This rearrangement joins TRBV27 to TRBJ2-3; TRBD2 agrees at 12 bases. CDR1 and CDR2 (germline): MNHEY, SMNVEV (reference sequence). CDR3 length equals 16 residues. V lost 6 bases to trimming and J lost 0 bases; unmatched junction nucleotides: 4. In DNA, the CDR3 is TGTGCCAGCAGACTCCTAGCGGGGGGGAGCACAGATACGCAGTATTTT. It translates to CASRLLAGGSTDTQYF.

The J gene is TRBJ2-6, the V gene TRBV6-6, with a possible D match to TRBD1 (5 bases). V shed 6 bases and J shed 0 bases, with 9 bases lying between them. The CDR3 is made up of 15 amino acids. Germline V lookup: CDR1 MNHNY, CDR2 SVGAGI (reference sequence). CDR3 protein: CASSQDSSGANVLTF. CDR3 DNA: TGTGCCAGCAGCCAAGACAGCTCTGGGGCCAACGTCCTGACTTTC.

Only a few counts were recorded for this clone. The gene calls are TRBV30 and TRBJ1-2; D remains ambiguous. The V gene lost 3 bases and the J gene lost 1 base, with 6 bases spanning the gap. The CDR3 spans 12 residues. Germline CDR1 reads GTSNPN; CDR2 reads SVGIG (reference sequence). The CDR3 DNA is TGTGCCTGGAGCCAACTTAACTATGGCTACACCTTC. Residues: CAWSQLNYGYTF.

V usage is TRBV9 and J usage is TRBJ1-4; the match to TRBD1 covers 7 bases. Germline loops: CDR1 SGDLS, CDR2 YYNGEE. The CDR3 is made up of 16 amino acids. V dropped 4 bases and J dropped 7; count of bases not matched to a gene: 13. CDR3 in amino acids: CASSSDRTRRGEKLFF. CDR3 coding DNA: TGTGCCAGCAGCTCGGACAGGACACGGAGGGGTGAAAAACTGTTTTTT.

The CDR3 nucleotides read TGTGCCAGCAGCCTCCGCCGGGGGCTTACTGAAGCTTTCTTT. Translated, it gives CASSLRRGLTEAFF. The V gene is TRBV7-8, the J gene TRBJ1-1, with D perhaps TRBD1 (6 bases). CDR3 length: 14 residues. CDR1 is SGHVS, CDR2 FQNEAQ, per germline. V was shortened by 5 bases and J by 5 bases, with 15 bases between the two germline ends.

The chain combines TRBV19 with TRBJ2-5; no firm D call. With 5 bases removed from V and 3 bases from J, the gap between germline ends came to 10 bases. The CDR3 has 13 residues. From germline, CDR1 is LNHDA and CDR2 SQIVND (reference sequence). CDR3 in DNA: TGTGCCAGTAGTTACAGCTCGGAAGAGACCCAGTACTTC. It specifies CASSYSSEETQYF.